The 26 T cell receptor beta chains below were found in one sample sequenced in a study of shared clonotypes between healthy human individuals. CD8 cells classed as naive were CD45RO-negative and positively selected for CCR7, excluding terminally differentiated effector memory CD45RA+ cells. Clones were read by immunoSEQ multiplex PCR, and TCRdb kept only the in-frame ones, dropping some. The table lists approximately 810,000 clones, around 93% of them singletons. The sequenced material came from naive CD8+ T cells sorted from blood. These receptors were taken from a man aged 30 to 39 in good health.

The chain is built from TRBV27 and TRBJ2-1; D is possibly TRBD2 (6 bases). The V end lost 0 bases, the J end lost 2 bases, and 11 bases lay between the germline ends. This CDR3 contains 16 residues. CDR1 and CDR2 from the germline V gene are MNHEY and SMNVEV (reference sequence). The CDR3 sequence: CASSLSSGATYNEQFF. The CDR3 DNA sequence: TGTGCCAGCAGTTTATCGTCGGGAGCCACCTACAATGAGCAGTTCTTC.

This clone appeared many times. The chain recombines TRBV10-3 with TRBJ2-1; D is undetermined. CDR3 length: 17 residues. Trimming took off 2 bases at V and 12 bases at J, with 26 bases between the two ends. Germline CDR1 ENHRY, CDR2 SYGVKD. The CDR3 bases are TGTGCCATCAGTGAGCGGGCATCCGGTGGCCGAGACCAGGTGCAGTTCTTC. It specifies CAISERASGGRDQVQFF.

The rearrangement links TRBV5-1 to TRBJ2-7; 7 bases are shared with TRBD1. This CDR3 spans 17 amino acids. The V gene's germline CDR1 is SGHRS and CDR2 YFSETQ. The V gene end was trimmed by 1 base and the J gene end by 3 bases; junction bases not matched to a gene: 13. In DNA, the CDR3 is TGCGCCAGCAGCTTGTTCGTCCAAGGACAGGCAGACTACGAGCAGTACTTC. This encodes CASSLFVQGQADYEQYF.

The chain employs TRBV5-1 and TRBJ2-7, with 8 positions matching TRBD1. Looked up from germline, CDR1 is SGHRS and CDR2 is YFSETQ. This CDR3 has 17 amino acids. The V gene end was trimmed by 2 bases and the J gene end by 2 bases; junction bases not matched to a gene: 12. In DNA, the CDR3 is TGCGCCAGCAGCTTAAGTCGACCCGGGACAGGTCCCTACGAGCAGTACTTC. Translating gives CASSLSRPGTGPYEQYF. Full variable domain (outside the CDR3, taken from reference TRBV5-1 and TRBJ2-7): KAGVTQTPRYLIKTRGQQVTLSCSPISGHRSVSWYQQTPGQGLQFLFEYFSETQRNKGNFPGRFSGRQFSNSRSEMNVSTLELGDSALYLCASSLSRPGTGPYEQYFGPGTRLTVT.

V and J are TRBV19 and TRBJ2-7; no reliable D call. The CDR3 has 12 residues. The V and J ends lost 4 bases and 0 bases respectively, with 4 bases between them. Per germline, CDR1 LNHDA and CDR2 SQIVND (reference sequence). The DNA for the CDR3 is TGTGCCAGTAGTACTTCCTCCTACGAGCAGTACTTC. It yields the protein CASSTSSYEQYF.

V and J are TRBV19 and TRBJ2-1; D remains ambiguous. This CDR3 has 12 residues. The germline V and J ends were trimmed by 6 bases and 4 bases, with 7 bases remaining between them. The V gene's germline CDR1 is LNHDA and CDR2 SQIVND (reference sequence). CDR3 amino acids: CASREGYNEQFF. The CDR3 region has the DNA TGTGCCAGTAGGGAAGGGTACAATGAGCAGTTCTTC.

The genes are TRBV11-2 and TRBJ1-1; TRBD1 matches 7 bases. The V segment lost 10 bases and the J segment 1 base; nucleotides outside the gene matches: 6. CDR1 and CDR2 (germline): SGHAT, FQNNGV. The CDR3 loop spans 13 amino acids. The CDR3, as DNA: TGTGCCACCCGGGACAGCGGGAACACTGAAGCTTTCTTT. Protein product: CATRDSGNTEAFF. Variable domain in full (rest from reference TRBV11-2 and TRBJ1-1): EAGVAQSPRYKIIEKRQSVAFWCNPISGHATLYWYQQILGQGPKLLIQFQNNGVVDDSQLPKDRFSAERLKGVDSTLKIQPAKLEDSAVYLCATRDSGNTEAFFGQGTRLTVV.

The chain combines TRBV16 with TRBJ2-1; D is possibly TRBD2 (6 bases). The CDR3 spans 18 residues. Germline values: CDR1 KGHSY, CDR2 FQNENV. V dropped 1 base and J dropped 3 bases, with 19 bases sitting between them. In DNA, the CDR3 is TGTGCCAGCAGCCAATTTCCGGGGGAAGGGCTAGTCTACAATGAGCAGTTCTTC. Protein product: CASSQFPGEGLVYNEQFF.

The V call is TRBV7-9, the J call TRBJ2-2, with TRBD2 matching over 9 bases. V was pared by 4 bases and J by 6 bases, with 9 bases of the junction left unmatched. This CDR3 region has 16 residues. CDR1 and CDR2 from the germline V gene are SEHNR and FQNEAQ (reference sequence). The CDR3 coding sequence is TGTGCCAGCAGCTGGGGGTGGCTAGCGGGATCCGGGGAGCTGTTTTTT. It translates to CASSWGWLAGSGELFF.

The rearrangement uses TRBV27 and TRBJ2-1; 10 bases line up with TRBD1. CDR3 length: 15 residues. The ends lost 5 bases at V and 5 bases at J; junction bases unmatched: 6. Germline V CDR1 and CDR2: MNHEY, SMNVEV (reference sequence). CDR3 DNA sequence: TGTGCCAGCAGTCTCCGACAGGGGGCAAACAATGAGCAGTTCTTC. Translating gives CASSLRQGANNEQFF.

The V call is TRBV28, the J call TRBJ2-3; D not resolved. The germline gives CDR1 MDHEN, CDR2 SYDVKM. CDR3 size: 14 residues. V lost 3 bases, J lost 2 bases, and 9 bases lay in between. This CDR3 reads CASSFLPVTDTQYF. The CDR3, as DNA: TGTGCCAGCAGTTTCCTTCCGGTCACAGATACGCAGTATTTT.

The chain carries TRBV7-2 and TRBJ2-1; D perhaps matches TRBD1 (5 bases). The V end was cut by 5 bases, the J end by 7 bases, with 18 bases between. This CDR3 has 15 residues. The V gene's germline CDR1 is SGHTA and CDR2 FQGNSA. This CDR3 is CASSPLGWGRNEQFF. CDR3 DNA: TGTGCCAGCAGCCCGTTGGGCTGGGGCAGGAATGAGCAGTTCTTC.

The V gene is TRBV13, the J gene TRBJ2-2; 9 positions match TRBD2. Germline V gene data show CDR1 as PRHDT and CDR2 as FYEKMQ (reference sequence). The junction had 11 bases not matched to a gene; V was cut back by 10 bases and J by 5 bases. The CDR3 length is 15 residues. The CDR3 here is CAMTNMTSGTGELFF. The CDR3 DNA follows: TGTGCCATGACAAATATGACTAGCGGAACCGGGGAGCTGTTTTTT. The whole variable domain, filled in from reference TRBV13 and TRBJ2-2, reads AAGVIQSPRHLIKEKRETATLKCYPIPRHDTVYWYQQGPGQDPQFLISFYEKMQSDKGSIPDRFSAQQFSDYHSELNMSSLELGDSALYFCAMTNMTSGTGELFFGEGSRLTVL.

This chain uses TRBV11-2 with TRBJ2-1, with 10 bases that match TRBD2. CDR1 and CDR2 (germline): SGHAT, FQNNGV. The V and J ends lost 2 bases and 0 bases, in that order; junction bases with no gene match: 7. This CDR3 spans 18 amino acids. The CDR3 nucleotides read TGTGCCAGCAGCTTACCCACTAGCGGGAATCCCTCCTACAATGAGCAGTTCTTC. Translated, it gives CASSLPTSGNPSYNEQFF.

V gene TRBV10-3 combines with J gene TRBJ2-1, with TRBD1 matching over 8 bases. Germline CDR1 and CDR2: ENHRY and SYGVKD. Trimming cost V 4 bases and J 8 bases; bases outside gene matches: 10. The CDR3 is made up of 15 amino acids. The CDR3 loop reads CAISGFPDRADEQFF. The CDR3 DNA follows: TGTGCCATCAGTGGTTTCCCGGACAGGGCAGATGAGCAGTTCTTC.

The gene calls are TRBV11-2 and TRBJ2-1; maybe TRBD1 (6 bases). This CDR3 region has 12 residues. Germline CDR1 SGHAT, CDR2 FQNNGV. Between the trimmed V and J ends, which lost 4 bases and 8 bases, there was a span of 9 bases. In DNA form, the CDR3 reads TGTGCCAGCAGCTCCAGGGGCCATGAGCAGTTCTTC. Translating gives CASSSRGHEQFF.

This clone was observed a single time. The gene calls are TRBV9 and TRBJ2-3, with TRBD1 matching over 7 bases. Losses at the gene ends were 0 bases for V and 2 bases for J; bases not matched to a gene: 9. This CDR3 spans 17 amino acids. Germline CDR1 SGDLS, CDR2 YYNGEE. The CDR3 loop is CASSVEGGGQFTDTQYF. In DNA, the CDR3 is TGTGCCAGCAGCGTAGAAGGGGGCGGCCAGTTCACAGATACGCAGTATTTT.

J is TRBJ1-3 and V is TRBV15, with TRBD1 matching 11 bases. This CDR3 comprises 16 residues. Trimming took 9 bases from V and 0 from J; bases not matched to a gene: 7. The germline V gene encodes CDR1 LNHNV and CDR2 YYDKDF (reference sequence). The CDR3 nucleotides read TGTGCCACTACCGGGACAGGGGGAGACTCTGGAAACACCATATATTTT. Protein: CATTGTGGDSGNTIYF.

The chain joins TRBV11-3 to TRBJ2-3, with 10 bases fitting TRBD2. V was clipped by 0 bases and J by 2 bases; unmatched bases: 11. Germline CDR1 and CDR2: SGHNT and YENEEA. This CDR3 has 19 residues. CDR3 nucleotide sequence: TGTGCCAGCAGCTTAGACCCACCTCGTCTAGCGGGAGACACAGATACGCAGTATTTT. The encoded protein is CASSLDPPRLAGDTDTQYF.

The gene calls are TRBV11-2 and TRBJ2-5, with 12 bases lining up with TRBD2. Trimming took 4 bases from V and 1 from J; bases not matched to a gene: 7. Germline CDR1 SGHAT, CDR2 FQNNGV. The CDR3 runs 17 residues. This CDR3 is CASSSRLAGVLQETQYF. CDR3 bases: TGTGCCAGCAGCTCAAGACTAGCGGGAGTTCTCCAAGAGACCCAGTACTTC.

The chain uses TRBV6-6 and TRBJ2-7; 10 bases are shared with TRBD1. V dropped 6 bases and J dropped 6; count of bases not matched to a gene: 8. This CDR3 contains 14 residues. Per germline, CDR1 MNHNY and CDR2 SVGAGI (reference sequence). The CDR3 DNA reads TGTGCCAGCAGACCCGACAGGGGGCGCGGCGAGCAGTACTTC. Amino acid sequence: CASRPDRGRGEQYF.

The CDR3 reads CASMRGTGVYEQFF. CDR3 nucleotides: TGTGCCAGCATGAGGGGGACAGGGGTGTATGAGCAGTTCTTC. This sequence joins TRBV6-1 and TRBJ2-1; 10 bases line up with TRBD1. Germline-derived CDR1 and CDR2 are MNHNS and SASEGT. After removal of 7 bases from V and 8 bases from J, the junction contained 8 bases not matched to a gene. The CDR3 is 14 residues long.

V usage is TRBV27 and J usage is TRBJ2-5; a weak D match, TRBD1 (5 bases). Per germline, CDR1 MNHEY and CDR2 SMNVEV (reference sequence). V shed 6 bases and J shed 5 bases, with 10 bases lying between them. This CDR3 is 12 amino acids long. As DNA, the CDR3 is TGTGCCAGCAGCGCAGGGCAGGAGACCCAGTACTTC. It encodes CASSAGQETQYF.

The chain employs TRBV28 and TRBJ2-5; TRBD2 agrees at 14 bases. In germline, CDR1 is MDHEN, CDR2 SYDVKM. The CDR3 is 18 residues long. The V gene end was trimmed by 4 bases and the J gene end by 2 bases; junction bases not matched to a gene: 9. For the CDR3, the DNA is TGTGCCAGCAGTTCCCGACTAGCGGGAGGGCCGCGTCAAGAGACCCAGTACTTC. Amino acids: CASSSRLAGGPRQETQYF.

CDR3 sequence: CASSPNSLSGGLSDTQYF. The CDR3 bases are TGCGCCAGCAGCCCCAACTCCCTTAGCGGGGGACTATCAGATACGCAGTATTTT. V gene TRBV5-1 combines with J gene TRBJ2-3; 9 positions agree with TRBD2. The CDR3 consists of 18 residues. Germline V gene data show CDR1 as SGHRS and CDR2 as YFSETQ. Trimming removed 4 bases from V and 4 bases from J; junction bases left unmatched: 16.

The chain employs TRBV4-2 and TRBJ2-7, with 7 bases aligning to TRBD2. The CDR3 covers 17 residues. V dropped 0 bases and J dropped 2; count of bases not matched to a gene: 10. Germline V gene data show CDR1 as LGHNA and CDR2 as YNFKEQ. CDR3 sequence reads: CASSQDGKRDFPYEQYF. The CDR3 nucleotides read TGTGCCAGCAGCCAAGATGGTAAGCGGGACTTCCCCTACGAGCAGTACTTC.